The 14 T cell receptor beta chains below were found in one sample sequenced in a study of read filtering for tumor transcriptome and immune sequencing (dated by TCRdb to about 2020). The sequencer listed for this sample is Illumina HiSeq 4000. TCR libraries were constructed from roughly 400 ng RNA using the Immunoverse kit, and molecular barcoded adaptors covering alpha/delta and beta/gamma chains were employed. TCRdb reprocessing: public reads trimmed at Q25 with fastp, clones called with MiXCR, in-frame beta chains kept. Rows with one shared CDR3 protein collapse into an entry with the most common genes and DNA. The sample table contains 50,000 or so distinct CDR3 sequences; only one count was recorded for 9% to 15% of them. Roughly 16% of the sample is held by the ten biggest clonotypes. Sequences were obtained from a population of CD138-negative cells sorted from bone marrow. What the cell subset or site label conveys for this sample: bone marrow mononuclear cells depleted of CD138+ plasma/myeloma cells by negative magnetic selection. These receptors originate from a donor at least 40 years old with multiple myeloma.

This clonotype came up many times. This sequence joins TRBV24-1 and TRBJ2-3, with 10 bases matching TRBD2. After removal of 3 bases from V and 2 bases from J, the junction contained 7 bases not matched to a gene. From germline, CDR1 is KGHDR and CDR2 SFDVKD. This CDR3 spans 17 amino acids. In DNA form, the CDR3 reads TGTGCCACCAGTGATCCAGCTAGCGGGGGATTCACAGATACGCAGTATTTT. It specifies CATSDPASGGFTDTQYF.

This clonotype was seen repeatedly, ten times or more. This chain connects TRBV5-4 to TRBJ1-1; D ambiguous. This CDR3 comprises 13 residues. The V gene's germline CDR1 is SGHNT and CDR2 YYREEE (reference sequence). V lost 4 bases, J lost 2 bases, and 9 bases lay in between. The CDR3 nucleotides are TGTGCCAGCAGCAGTGCGCCAAACACTGAAGCTTTCTTT. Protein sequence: CASSSAPNTEAFF.

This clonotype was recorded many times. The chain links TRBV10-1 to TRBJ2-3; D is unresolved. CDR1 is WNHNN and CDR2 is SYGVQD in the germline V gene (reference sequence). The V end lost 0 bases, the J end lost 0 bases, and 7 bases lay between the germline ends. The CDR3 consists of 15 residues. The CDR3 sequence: CASSESQFSTDTQYF. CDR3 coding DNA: TGCGCCAGCAGTGAGTCGCAGTTTAGCACAGATACGCAGTATTTT.

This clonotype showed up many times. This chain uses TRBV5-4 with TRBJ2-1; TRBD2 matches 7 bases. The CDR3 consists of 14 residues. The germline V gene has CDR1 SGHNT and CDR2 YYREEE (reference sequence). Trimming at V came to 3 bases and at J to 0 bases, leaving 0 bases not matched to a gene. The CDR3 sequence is CASSSGGSYNEQFF. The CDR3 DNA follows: TGTGCCAGCAGCTCGGGGGGCTCCTACAATGAGCAGTTCTTC.

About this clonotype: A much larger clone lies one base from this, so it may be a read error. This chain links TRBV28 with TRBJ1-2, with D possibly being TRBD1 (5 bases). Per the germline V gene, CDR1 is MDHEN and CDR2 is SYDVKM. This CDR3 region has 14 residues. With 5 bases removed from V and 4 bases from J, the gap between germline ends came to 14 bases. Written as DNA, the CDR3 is TGTGCCAGCAGTACTAGGGGTTACGGCTATGGCTACACCTTC. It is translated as CASSTRGYGYGYTF.

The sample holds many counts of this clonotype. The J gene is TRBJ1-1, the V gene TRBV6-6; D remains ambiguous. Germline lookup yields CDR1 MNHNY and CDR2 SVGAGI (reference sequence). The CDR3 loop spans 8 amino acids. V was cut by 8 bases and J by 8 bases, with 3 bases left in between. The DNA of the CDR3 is TGTGCCAGCGCCGAAGCTTTCTTT. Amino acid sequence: CASAEAFF.

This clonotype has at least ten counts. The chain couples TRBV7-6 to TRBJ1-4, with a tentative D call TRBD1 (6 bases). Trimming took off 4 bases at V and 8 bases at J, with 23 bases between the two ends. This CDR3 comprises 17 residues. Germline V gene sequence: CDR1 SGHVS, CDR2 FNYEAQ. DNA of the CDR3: TGTGCCAGCAGCTCCCGGCCGCCACAGGGACGGAACGAAAAACTGTTTTTT. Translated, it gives CASSSRPPQGRNEKLFF.

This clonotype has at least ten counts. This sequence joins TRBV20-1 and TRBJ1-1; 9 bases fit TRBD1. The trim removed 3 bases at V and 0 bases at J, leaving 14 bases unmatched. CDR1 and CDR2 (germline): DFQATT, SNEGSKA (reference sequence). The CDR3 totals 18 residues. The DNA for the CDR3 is TGCAGTGCTAGCCCCAGGGGACAGGGTCTCGGACTGAACACTGAAGCTTTCTTT. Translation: CSASPRGQGLGLNTEAFF.

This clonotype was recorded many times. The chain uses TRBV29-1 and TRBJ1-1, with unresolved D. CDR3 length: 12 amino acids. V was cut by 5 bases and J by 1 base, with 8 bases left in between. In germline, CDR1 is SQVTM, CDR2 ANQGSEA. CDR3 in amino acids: CSVLYQNTEAFF. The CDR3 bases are TGCAGCGTTTTATACCAGAACACTGAAGCTTTCTTT.

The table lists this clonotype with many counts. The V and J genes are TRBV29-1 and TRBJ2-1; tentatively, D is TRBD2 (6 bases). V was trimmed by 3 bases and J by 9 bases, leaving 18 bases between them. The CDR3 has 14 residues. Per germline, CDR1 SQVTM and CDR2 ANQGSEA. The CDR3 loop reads CSVERRGGVGEQFF. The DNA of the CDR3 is TGCAGCGTTGAGCGGAGGGGTGGGGTAGGTGAGCAGTTCTTC.

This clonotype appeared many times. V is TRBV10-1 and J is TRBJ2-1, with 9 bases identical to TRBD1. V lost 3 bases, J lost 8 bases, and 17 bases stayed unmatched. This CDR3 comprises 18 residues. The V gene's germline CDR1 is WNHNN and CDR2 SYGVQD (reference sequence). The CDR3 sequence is CASSEHLGGTGIFDEQFF. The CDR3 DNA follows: TGCGCCAGCAGTGAACATTTGGGCGGGACAGGGATTTTCGATGAGCAGTTCTTC.

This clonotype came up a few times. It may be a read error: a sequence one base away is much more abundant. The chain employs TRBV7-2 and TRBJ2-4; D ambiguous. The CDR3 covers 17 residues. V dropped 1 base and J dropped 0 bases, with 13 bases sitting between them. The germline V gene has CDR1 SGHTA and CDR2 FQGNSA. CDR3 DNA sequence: TGTGCCAGCAGCTTAGGGCAGACCCTACCAGCCAAAAACATTCAGTACTTC. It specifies CASSLGQTLPAKNIQYF.

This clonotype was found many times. The CDR3 here is CASSPSPTSGGARTGELFF. The CDR3 DNA sequence: TGCGCCAGCAGCCCCAGTCCTACTAGCGGGGGGGCAAGGACCGGGGAGCTGTTTTTT. This chain links TRBV5-1 with TRBJ2-2; 13 bases map to TRBD2. This CDR3 is 19 amino acids long. The J segment lost 5 bases and the V segment lost 4 bases, leaving 14 bases of the junction unmatched. Germline loops: CDR1 SGHRS, CDR2 YFSETQ.

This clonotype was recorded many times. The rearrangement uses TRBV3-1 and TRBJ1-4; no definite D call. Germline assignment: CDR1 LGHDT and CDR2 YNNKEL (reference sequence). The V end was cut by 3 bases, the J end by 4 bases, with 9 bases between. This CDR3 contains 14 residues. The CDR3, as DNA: TGTGCCAGCAGCCACCGGGGTGGTAATGAAAAACTGTTTTTT. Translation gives CASSHRGGNEKLFF. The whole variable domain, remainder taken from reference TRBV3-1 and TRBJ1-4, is DTAVSQTPKYLVTQMGNDKSIKCEQNLGHDTMYWYKQDSKKFLKIMFSYNNKELIINETVPNRFSPKSPDKAHLNLHINSLELGDSAVYFCASSHRGGNEKLFFGSGTQLSVL.